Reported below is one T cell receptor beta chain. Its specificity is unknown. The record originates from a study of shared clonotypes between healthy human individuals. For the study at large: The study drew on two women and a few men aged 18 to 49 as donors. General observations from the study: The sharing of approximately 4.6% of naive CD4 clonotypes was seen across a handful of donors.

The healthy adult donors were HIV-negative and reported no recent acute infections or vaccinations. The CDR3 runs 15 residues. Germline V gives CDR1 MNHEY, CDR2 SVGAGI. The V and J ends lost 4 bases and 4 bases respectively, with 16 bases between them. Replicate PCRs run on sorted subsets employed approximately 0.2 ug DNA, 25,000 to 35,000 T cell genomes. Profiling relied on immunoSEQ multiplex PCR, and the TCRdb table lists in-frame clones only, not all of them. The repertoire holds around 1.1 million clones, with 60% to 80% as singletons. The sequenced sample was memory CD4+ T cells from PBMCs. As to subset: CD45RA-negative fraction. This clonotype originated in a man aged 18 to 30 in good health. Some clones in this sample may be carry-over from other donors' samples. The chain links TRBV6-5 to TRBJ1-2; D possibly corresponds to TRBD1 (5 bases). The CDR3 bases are TGTGCCAGCAGTTTCCGGGACTGGGCTGTCTATGGCTACACCTTC. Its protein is CASSFRDWAVYGYTF.